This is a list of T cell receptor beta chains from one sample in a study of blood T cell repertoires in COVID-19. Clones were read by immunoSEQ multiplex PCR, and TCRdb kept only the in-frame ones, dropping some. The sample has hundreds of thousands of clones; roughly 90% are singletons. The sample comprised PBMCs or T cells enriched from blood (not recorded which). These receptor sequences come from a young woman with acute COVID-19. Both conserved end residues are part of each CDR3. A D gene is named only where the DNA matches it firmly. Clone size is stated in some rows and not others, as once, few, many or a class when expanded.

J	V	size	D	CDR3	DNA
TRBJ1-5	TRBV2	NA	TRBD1	CASSGRTGGGQPQHF	TGTGCCAGCAGCGGCCGGACAGGGGGTGGCCAGCCCCAGCATTTT
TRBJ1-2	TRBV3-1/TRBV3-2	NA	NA	CASSPDGGVYGYTF	TGTGCCAGCAGCCCGGACGGAGGGGTCTATGGCTACACCTTC
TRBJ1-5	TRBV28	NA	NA	CASNPVGSWTLSNQPQHF	TGTGCCAGCAACCCAGTGGGCAGTTGGACTTTGAGCAATCAGCCCCAGCATTTT
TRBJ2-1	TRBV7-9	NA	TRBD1	CASSLVGTGNNEQFF	TGTGCCAGCAGCTTAGTTGGGACAGGGAACAATGAGCAGTTCTTC
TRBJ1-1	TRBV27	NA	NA	CASSFDSGLGTEAFF	TGTGCCAGCAGTTTTGATTCGGGGTTGGGCACTGAAGCTTTCTTT
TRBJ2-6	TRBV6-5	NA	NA	CASRRETGGANVLTF	TGTGCCAGCCGGCGCGAGACGGGGGGGGCCAACGTCCTGACTTTC
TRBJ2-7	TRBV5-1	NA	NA	CASSGGLIGYEQYF	TGCGCCAGCAGCGGAGGGCTTATTGGCTACGAGCAGTACTTC
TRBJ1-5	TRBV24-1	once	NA	CATGIRGNQPQHF	TGTGCCACCGGCATCAGGGGCAATCAGCCCCAGCATTTT
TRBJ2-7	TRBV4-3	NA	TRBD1	CASSQETGNSYEQYF	TGCGCCAGCAGCCAAGAGACAGGGAACTCCTACGAGCAGTACTTC
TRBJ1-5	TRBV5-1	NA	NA	CASSPGENSNQPQHF	TGCGCCAGCAGCCCCGGGGAAAATAGCAATCAGCCCCAGCATTTT
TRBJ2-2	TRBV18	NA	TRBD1	CASSPADRLNTGELFF	TGTGCCAGCTCACCAGCGGACAGGTTGAACACCGGGGAGCTGTTTTTT
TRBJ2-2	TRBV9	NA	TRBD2	CASSSGGAQRGELFF	TGTGCCAGCAGCTCCGGGGGGGCACAGCGCGGGGAGCTGTTTTTT
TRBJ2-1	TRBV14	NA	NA	CASSPMSRGLGASNEQFF	TGTGCCAGCAGCCCAATGTCGCGCGGTCTAGGGGCCTCCAATGAGCAGTTCTTC
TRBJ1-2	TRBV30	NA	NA	CAWSVGGGGDYGYTF	TGTGCCTGGAGTGTAGGTGGCGGGGGAGACTATGGCTACACCTTC
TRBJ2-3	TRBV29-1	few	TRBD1	CSVRQGGTDTQYF	TGCAGCGTTCGACAGGGGGGGACAGATACGCAGTATTTT
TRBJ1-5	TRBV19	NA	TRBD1	CASNSHGDRGWSQPQHF	TGTGCCAGTAATAGTCACGGGGACAGGGGCTGGTCGCAGCCCCAGCATTTT
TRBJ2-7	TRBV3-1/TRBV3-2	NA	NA	CASSQDLDSSYEQYF	TGTGCCAGCAGCCAAGATCTTGACAGCTCCTACGAGCAGTACTTC
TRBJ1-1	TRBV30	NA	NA	CAWSVGVYTEAFF	TGTGCCTGGAGTGTCGGGGTTTACACTGAAGCTTTCTTT
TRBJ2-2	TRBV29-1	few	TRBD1	CSGRTGKAGELFF	TGCAGCGGACGGACAGGGAAGGCCGGGGAGCTGTTTTTT
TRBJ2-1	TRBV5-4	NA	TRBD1	CASSPGTDYNEQFF	TGTGCCAGCAGCCCCGGGACAGACTACAATGAGCAGTTCTTC
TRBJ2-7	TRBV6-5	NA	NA	CASSLNGGAYEQYF	TGTGCCAGCAGTCTAAACGGCGGGGCCTACGAGCAGTACTTC
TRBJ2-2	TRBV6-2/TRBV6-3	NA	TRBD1	CASSYTRQGSGELFF	TGTGCCAGCAGTTACACCAGACAGGGGTCGGGGGAGCTGTTTTTT
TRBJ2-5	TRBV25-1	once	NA	CASSDIGRGTKETQYF	TGTGCCAGCAGTGATATAGGGCGGGGGACAAAGGAGACCCAGTACTTC
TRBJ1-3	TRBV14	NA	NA	CASSRRQTGNTIYF	TGTGCCAGCAGCCGACGACAGACTGGAAACACCATATATTTT
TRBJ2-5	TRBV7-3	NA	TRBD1	CASSLGTEETQYF	TGTGCCAGCAGCCTGGGGACAGAAGAGACCCAGTACTTC
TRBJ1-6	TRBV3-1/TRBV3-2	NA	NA	CASSRVLRNSPLHF	TGTGCCAGCAGCCGAGTATTACGGAATTCACCCCTCCACTTT
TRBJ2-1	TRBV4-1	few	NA	CASSLRDNEQFF	TGCGCCAGCAGCCTTCGGGACAATGAGCAGTTCTTC
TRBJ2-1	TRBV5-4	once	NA	CASSLTTPYNEQFF	TGTGCCAGCAGCTTGACGACACCCTACAATGAGCAGTTCTTC
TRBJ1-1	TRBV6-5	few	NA	CASSYSWGPEKAFF	TGTGCCAGCAGTTACTCGTGGGGCCCGGAAAAAGCTTTCTTT
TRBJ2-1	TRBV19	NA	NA	CASSATRNLYNEQFF	TGTGCCAGTAGTGCAACTAGGAACCTCTACAATGAGCAGTTCTTC
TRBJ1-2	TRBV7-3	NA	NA	CASSPNEDWRGYTF	TGTGCCAGCAGCCCAAACGAGGATTGGCGTGGCTACACCTTC
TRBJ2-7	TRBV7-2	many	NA	CANSLETGAYEQYF	TGTGCCAACAGCTTAGAGACGGGGGCCTACGAGCAGTACTTC
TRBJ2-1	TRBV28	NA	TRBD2	CASSVAGAHYNEQFF	TGTGCCAGCAGCGTAGCGGGGGCGCACTACAATGAGCAGTTCTTC
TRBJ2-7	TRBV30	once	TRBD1	CAWSPGLTGGLGEQYF	TGTGCCTGGAGTCCAGGGCTTACAGGGGGCTTGGGGGAGCAGTACTTC
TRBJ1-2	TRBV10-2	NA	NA	CASTDSSRDGYTF	TGCGCCAGCACCGACAGTTCAAGGGATGGCTACACCTTC
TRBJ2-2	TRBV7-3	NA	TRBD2	CASRTSGNTGELFF	TGTGCCAGCAGGACTAGCGGGAATACCGGGGAGCTGTTTTTT
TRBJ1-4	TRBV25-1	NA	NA	CASSDPGGGEKLFF	TGTGCCAGCAGTGATCCCGGGGGTGGTGAAAAACTGTTTTTT
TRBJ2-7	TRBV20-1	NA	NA	CSACDRDTYEQYF	TGCAGTGCTTGTGACCGGGACACCTACGAGCAGTACTTC
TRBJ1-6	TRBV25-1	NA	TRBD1	CASSESGQGVSPLHF	TGTGCCAGCAGTGAATCGGGGCAGGGGGTTTCACCCCTCCACTTT
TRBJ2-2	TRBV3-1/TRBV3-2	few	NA	CASSLPAEASFLTGELFF	TGTGCCAGCAGCCTGCCAGCGGAGGCCTCATTTCTCACCGGGGAGCTGTTTTTT
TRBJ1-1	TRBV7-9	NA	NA	CASSPSQGWGFSEAFF	TGTGCCAGCAGCCCATCGCAGGGTTGGGGTTTCTCTGAAGCTTTCTTT
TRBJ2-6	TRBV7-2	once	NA	CASSLLPERSGANVLTF	TGTGCCAGCAGCCTTTTACCGGAGCGGTCCGGGGCCAACGTCCTGACTTTC
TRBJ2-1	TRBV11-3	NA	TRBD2	CASSLGGGYNEQFF	TGTGCCAGCAGCTTAGGGGGGGGATACAATGAGCAGTTCTTC
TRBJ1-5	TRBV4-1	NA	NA	CASSPYRGGGQPQHF	TGCGCCAGCAGCCCTTATCGGGGGGGCGGTCAGCCCCAGCATTTT
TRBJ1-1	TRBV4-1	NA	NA	CASSLEEGRNTEAFF	TGCGCCAGCAGCCTAGAGGAGGGGCGGAACACTGAAGCTTTCTTT
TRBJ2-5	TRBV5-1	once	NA	CASSLQQSTWETQYF	TGCGCCAGCAGCTTGCAACAGTCCACCTGGGAGACCCAGTACTTC
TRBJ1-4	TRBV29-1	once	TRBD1	CSVEGVRQGGEKLFF	TGCAGCGTTGAAGGCGTTCGACAGGGGGGAGAAAAACTGTTTTTT
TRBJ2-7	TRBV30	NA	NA	CAWSAPQEPTYEQYF	TGTGCCTGGAGCGCGCCACAGGAACCTACCTACGAGCAGTACTTC
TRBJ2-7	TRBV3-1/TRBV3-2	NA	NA	CASSPAGSYEQYF	TGTGCCAGCAGCCCCGCCGGGTCCTACGAGCAGTACTTC
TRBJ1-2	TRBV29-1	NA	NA	CSVEARRLNYGYTF	TGCAGCGTTGAAGCGCGCAGACTTAACTATGGCTACACCTTC
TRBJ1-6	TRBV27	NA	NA	CASRETGMRGVGSSPLHF	TGTGCCAGCAGAGAAACAGGGATGCGAGGGGTTGGAAGTTCACCCCTCCACTTT
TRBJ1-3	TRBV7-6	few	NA	CASSPRTGRAGNTIYF	TGTGCCAGCAGCCCCAGGACCGGGAGAGCTGGAAACACCATATATTTT
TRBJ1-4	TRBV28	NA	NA	CASSFGEKLFF	TGTGCCAGCAGTTTCGGTGAAAAACTGTTTTTT
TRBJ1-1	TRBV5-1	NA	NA	CASSLGDSRGDTEAFF	TGCGCCAGCAGCTTGGGCGACAGTCGTGGGGACACTGAAGCTTTCTTT
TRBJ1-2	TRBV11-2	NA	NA	CASSFGQAGYTF	TGTGCCAGCAGCTTTGGTCAAGCTGGCTACACCTTC